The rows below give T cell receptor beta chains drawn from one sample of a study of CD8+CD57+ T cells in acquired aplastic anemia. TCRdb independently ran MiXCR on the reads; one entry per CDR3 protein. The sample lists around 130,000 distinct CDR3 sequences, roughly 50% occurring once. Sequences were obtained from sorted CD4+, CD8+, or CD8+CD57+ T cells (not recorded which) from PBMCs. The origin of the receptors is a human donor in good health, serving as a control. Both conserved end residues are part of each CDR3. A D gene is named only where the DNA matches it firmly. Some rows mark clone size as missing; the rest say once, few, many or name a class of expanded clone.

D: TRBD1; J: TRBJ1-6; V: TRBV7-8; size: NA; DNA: TGTGCCACACACGAACGGGACAGGGGGTGGTCACCCCTCCACTTT; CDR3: CATHERDRGWSPLHF
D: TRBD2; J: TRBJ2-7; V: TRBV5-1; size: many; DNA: TGCGCCAGCAGCTTACTGGGACTAGCGGGGCTAAGAATAGGGGAGCAGTACTTC; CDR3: CASSLLGLAGLRIGEQYF
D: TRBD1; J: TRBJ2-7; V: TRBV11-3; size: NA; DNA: TGTGCCAGCAGCCCGGGGACAGGCGGCCCCCACGAGCAGTACTTC; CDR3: CASSPGTGGPHEQYF
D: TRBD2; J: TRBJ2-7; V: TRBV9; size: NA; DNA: TGTGCCAGCGGGGGGGTTGGCGAGCAGTACTTC; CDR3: CASGGVGEQYF
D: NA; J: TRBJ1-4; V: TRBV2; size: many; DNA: TGTGCCAGCAGTGATTGGGGGCCTAATGAAAAACTGTTTTTT; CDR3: CASSDWGPNEKLFF
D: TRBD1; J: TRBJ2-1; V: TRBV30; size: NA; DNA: TGTGCCTGGACCCGGACAGGGACAGGGAAGAATGAGCAGTTCTTC; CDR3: CAWTRTGTGKNEQFF
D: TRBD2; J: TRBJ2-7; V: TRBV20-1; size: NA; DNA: TGCAGTGCCGGTAGACTAGCGGGGATTTACGAGCAGTACTTC; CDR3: CSAGRLAGIYEQYF
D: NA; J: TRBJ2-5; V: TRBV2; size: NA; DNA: TGTGCCAGCAGTCGAGATGAACAGGGACCTGGGGAGACCCAGTACTTC; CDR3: CASSRDEQGPGETQYF
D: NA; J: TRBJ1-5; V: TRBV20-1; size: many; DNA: TGCAGTGCTAGAGATTTAGGCAATCAGCCCCAGCATTTT; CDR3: CSARDLGNQPQHF
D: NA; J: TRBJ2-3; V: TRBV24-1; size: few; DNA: TGTGCCACCAGTGGTCTGGACGGTGTGGGGTATTTT; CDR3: CATSGLDGVGYF
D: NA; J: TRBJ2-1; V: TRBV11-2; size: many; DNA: TGTGCCAGCAGCTTAGAGGTTGCCCCCGGGCCCAATGAGCAGTTCTTC; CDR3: CASSLEVAPGPNEQFF
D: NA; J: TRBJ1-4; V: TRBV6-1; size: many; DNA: TGTGCCAGCAGTCCGGTGGCAACTAATGAAAAACTGTTTTTT; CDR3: CASSPVATNEKLFF
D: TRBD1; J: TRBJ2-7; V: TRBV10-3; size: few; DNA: TGTGCCATCAGTGTAGGACAGGATTCCTACGAGCAGTACTTC; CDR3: CAISVGQDSYEQYF
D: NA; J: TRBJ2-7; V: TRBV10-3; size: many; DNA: TGTGCCAGCAGTGAGATGGGGGGGGCGACTTACGAGCAGTACTTC; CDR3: CASSEMGGATYEQYF
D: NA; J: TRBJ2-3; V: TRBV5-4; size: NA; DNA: TGTGCCAGCAGCTTGGATGGTGGAGATACGCAGTATTTT; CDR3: CASSLDGGDTQYF
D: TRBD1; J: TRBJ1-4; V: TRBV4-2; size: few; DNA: TGTGCCAGCAGCCAAGATTGGAGGGGGCTGGTTGAAAAACTGTTTTTT; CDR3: CASSQDWRGLVEKLFF
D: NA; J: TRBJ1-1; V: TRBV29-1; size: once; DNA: TGCAGCGTTGAATCATACAGGGAGACAACCACTGAAGCTTTCTTT; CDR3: CSVESYRETTTEAFF
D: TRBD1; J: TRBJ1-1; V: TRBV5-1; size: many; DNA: TGCGCCAGCAGCCAGGACAGGTTGAACACTGAAGCTTTCTTT; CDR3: CASSQDRLNTEAFF
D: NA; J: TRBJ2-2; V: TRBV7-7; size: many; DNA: TGTGCCAGCAGCGGGACGCGAGGCGGGGAGCTGTTTTTT; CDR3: CASSGTRGGELFF
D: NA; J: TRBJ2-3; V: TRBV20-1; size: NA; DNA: TGCAGTGCTATCCTTGGGGGCCGGGGAGTCGATGCGCAGTATTTT; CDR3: CSAILGGRGVDAQYF
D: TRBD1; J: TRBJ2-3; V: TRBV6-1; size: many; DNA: TGTGCCAGCAGTCGGGACAGGATGCGGGATACGCAGTATTTT; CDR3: CASSRDRMRDTQYF
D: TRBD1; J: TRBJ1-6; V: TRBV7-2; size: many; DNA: TGTGCCAGCAGCGACGGACAGGGTAATTCACCCCTCCACTTT; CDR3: CASSDGQGNSPLHF
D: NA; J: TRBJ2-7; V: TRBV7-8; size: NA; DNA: TGTGCCAGCAGCTTAGTTTACAGTTACGAGCAGTACTTC; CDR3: CASSLVYSYEQYF
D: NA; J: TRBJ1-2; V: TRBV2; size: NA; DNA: TGTGCCAGCAGCCGAGGGGGTGATGGTGGCTACACCTTC; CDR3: CASSRGGDGGYTF
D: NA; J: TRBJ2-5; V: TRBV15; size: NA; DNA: TGTGCCACCAGCAGGGAGTCGCAGGGCTTGGAGACCCAGTACTTC; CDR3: CATSRESQGLETQYF
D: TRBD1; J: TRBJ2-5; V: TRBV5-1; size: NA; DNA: TGCGCCAGCAGCGTGCGTGGGGACAGGGGCGAGACCCAGTACTTC; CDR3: CASSVRGDRGETQYF
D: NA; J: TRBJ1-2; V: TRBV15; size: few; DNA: TGTGCCACCAGCTTCCGACAGGCTGCTAACTATGGCTACACCTTC; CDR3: CATSFRQAANYGYTF
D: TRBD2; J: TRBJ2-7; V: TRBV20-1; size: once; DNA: TGCAGTGCTAGAGATGGCTCGCGGGGGAGCTCCTACGAGCAGTACTTC; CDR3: CSARDGSRGSSYEQYF
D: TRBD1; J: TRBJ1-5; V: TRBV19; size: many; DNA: TGTGCCAGTAGTATAGAACAGGGGCGCGTCGAGAGTCAGCCCCAGCATTTT; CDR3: CASSIEQGRVESQPQHF
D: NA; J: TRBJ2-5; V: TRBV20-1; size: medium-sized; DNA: TGCAGTGCTAGAGCGACTACCCAAGAGACCCAGTACTTC; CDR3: CSARATTQETQYF
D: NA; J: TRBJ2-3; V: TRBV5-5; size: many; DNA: TGTGCCAGCAGCTTGGAAATGGGGGGCTTAGATACGCAGTATTTT; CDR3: CASSLEMGGLDTQYF
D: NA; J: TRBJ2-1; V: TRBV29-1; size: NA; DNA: TGCAGCGTGCCTAGGTTTACCTCCTACAATGAGCAGTTCTTC; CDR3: CSVPRFTSYNEQFF
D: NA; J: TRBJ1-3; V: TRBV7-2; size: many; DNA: TGTGCCAGCAGCTCAGACTGGACGGACTCTGGAAACACCATATATTTT; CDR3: CASSSDWTDSGNTIYF
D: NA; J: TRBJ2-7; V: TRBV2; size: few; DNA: TGTGCCAGCAGGCGGGACGGTTACGAGCAGTACTTC; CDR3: CASRRDGYEQYF
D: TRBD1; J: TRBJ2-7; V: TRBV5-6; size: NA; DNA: TGTGCCAGCAGCCCATGGGACAGGGCCTACGAGCAGTACTTC; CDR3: CASSPWDRAYEQYF
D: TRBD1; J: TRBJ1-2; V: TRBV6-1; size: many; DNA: TGTGCCAGCAGAAAGGGACAGGGTAACTATGGCTACACCTTC; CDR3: CASRKGQGNYGYTF
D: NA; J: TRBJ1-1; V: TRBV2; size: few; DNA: TGTGCCAGCAGTGCAGGGGCGACCGAAGCTTTCTTT; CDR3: CASSAGATEAFF
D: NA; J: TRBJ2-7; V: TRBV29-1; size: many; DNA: TGCAGCGTTCTGGGGGCCTGGAACGAGCAGTACTTC; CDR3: CSVLGAWNEQYF
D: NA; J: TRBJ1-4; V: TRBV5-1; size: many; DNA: TGCGCCAGCAGCAGGGGAACAACTAATGAAAAACTGTTTTTT; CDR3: CASSRGTTNEKLFF
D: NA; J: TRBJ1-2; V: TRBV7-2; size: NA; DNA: TGTGCCAGCAGCTTAGCACGCGAGTCTGGCTACACCTTC; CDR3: CASSLARESGYTF
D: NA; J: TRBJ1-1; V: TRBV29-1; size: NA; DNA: TGCAGCGTTGAAGATCCAGGGCTGCACACTGAAGCTTTCTTT; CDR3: CSVEDPGLHTEAFF
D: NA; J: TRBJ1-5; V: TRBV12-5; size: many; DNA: TGTGCTAGTGGTTTGGTACTGTCTCAGTCAGACAATCAGCCCCAGCATTTT; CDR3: CASGLVLSQSDNQPQHF
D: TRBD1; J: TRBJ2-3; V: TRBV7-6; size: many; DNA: TGTGCCAGCAGCTCCCCGACAGGGGGCAAAGATACGCAGTATTTT; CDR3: CASSSPTGGKDTQYF
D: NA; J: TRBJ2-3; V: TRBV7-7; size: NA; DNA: TGTGCTAGCAGCGAGGGGGGACCAGATACGCAGTATTTT; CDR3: CASSEGGPDTQYF
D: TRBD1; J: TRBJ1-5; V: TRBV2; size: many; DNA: TGTGCCAGCAGCGGGACAGATTATAGCAATCAGCCCCAGCATTTT; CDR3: CASSGTDYSNQPQHF
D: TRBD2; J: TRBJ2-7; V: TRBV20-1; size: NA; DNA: TGCAGTGCCCGACTAGCGGGGGGGCAAAGCTCCTACGAGCAGTACTTC; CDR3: CSARLAGGQSSYEQYF
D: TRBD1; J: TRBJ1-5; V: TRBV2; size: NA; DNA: TGTGCCAGCCGGGACAGGAGCCCGGAGCAGCCCCAGCACTTT; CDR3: CASRDRSPEQPQHF
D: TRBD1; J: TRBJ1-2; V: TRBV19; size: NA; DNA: TGTGCCAGTAGTCATGGGGACAGGACTTCCTATGGCTACACCTTC; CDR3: CASSHGDRTSYGYTF
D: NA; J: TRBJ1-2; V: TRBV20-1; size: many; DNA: TGCAGTGCCCCCCGGCAGGGTAAAAACTATGGCTACACCTTC; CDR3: CSAPRQGKNYGYTF
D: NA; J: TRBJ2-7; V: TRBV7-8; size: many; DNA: TGTGCCAGCAGCCGGGACTCTCTCTACGAGCAGTACTTC; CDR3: CASSRDSLYEQYF
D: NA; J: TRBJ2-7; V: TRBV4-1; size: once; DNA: TGCGCCAGCAGCCAAGGGAAAGGCGGAGCCGGACGGTCCTACGAGCAGTACTTC; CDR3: CASSQGKGGAGRSYEQYF
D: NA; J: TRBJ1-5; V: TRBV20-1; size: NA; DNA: TGCAGTGCTAGAGTCGGGGGCCGGAATAGCAATCAGCCCCAGCATTTT; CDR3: CSARVGGRNSNQPQHF
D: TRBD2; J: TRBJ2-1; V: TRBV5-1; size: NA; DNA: TGCGCCAGCAGCCCCTATAGCGGGGGGGCCTTCAATGAGCAGTTCTTC; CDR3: CASSPYSGGAFNEQFF
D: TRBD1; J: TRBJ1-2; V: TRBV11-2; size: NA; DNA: TGTGCCAGCAGCTTCCGACAGGGAATCACTCCTAACTATGGCTACACCTTC; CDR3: CASSFRQGITPNYGYTF
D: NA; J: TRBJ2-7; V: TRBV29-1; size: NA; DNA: TGCAGCGTTGAAGATCGGGCTGGAACCTACGAGCAGTACTTC; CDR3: CSVEDRAGTYEQYF
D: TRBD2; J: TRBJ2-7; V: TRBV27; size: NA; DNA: TGTGCCAGCAGTCCGGGACTAGCGGGGTCGTACGAGCAGTACTTC; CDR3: CASSPGLAGSYEQYF
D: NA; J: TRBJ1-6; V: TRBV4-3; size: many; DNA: TGCGCCAGCAGCCAAGACCAGGTGAATTCACCCCTCCACTTT; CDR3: CASSQDQVNSPLHF
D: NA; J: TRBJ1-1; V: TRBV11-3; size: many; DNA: TGTGCCAGCAGCTTAGGAGGGAAGAACACTGAAGCTTTCTTT; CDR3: CASSLGGKNTEAFF
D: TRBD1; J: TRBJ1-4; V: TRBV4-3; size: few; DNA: TGCGCCAGCAGCCAAGACGGTGACAGGGGTTTTCAGGAACTGTTTTTT; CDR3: CASSQDGDRGFQELFF
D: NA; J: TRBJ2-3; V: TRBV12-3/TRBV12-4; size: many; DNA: TGTGCCAGCAGTTTAGATTTGGGAGGGGGTAGGGAGACAGATACGCAGTATTTT; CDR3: CASSLDLGGGRETDTQYF